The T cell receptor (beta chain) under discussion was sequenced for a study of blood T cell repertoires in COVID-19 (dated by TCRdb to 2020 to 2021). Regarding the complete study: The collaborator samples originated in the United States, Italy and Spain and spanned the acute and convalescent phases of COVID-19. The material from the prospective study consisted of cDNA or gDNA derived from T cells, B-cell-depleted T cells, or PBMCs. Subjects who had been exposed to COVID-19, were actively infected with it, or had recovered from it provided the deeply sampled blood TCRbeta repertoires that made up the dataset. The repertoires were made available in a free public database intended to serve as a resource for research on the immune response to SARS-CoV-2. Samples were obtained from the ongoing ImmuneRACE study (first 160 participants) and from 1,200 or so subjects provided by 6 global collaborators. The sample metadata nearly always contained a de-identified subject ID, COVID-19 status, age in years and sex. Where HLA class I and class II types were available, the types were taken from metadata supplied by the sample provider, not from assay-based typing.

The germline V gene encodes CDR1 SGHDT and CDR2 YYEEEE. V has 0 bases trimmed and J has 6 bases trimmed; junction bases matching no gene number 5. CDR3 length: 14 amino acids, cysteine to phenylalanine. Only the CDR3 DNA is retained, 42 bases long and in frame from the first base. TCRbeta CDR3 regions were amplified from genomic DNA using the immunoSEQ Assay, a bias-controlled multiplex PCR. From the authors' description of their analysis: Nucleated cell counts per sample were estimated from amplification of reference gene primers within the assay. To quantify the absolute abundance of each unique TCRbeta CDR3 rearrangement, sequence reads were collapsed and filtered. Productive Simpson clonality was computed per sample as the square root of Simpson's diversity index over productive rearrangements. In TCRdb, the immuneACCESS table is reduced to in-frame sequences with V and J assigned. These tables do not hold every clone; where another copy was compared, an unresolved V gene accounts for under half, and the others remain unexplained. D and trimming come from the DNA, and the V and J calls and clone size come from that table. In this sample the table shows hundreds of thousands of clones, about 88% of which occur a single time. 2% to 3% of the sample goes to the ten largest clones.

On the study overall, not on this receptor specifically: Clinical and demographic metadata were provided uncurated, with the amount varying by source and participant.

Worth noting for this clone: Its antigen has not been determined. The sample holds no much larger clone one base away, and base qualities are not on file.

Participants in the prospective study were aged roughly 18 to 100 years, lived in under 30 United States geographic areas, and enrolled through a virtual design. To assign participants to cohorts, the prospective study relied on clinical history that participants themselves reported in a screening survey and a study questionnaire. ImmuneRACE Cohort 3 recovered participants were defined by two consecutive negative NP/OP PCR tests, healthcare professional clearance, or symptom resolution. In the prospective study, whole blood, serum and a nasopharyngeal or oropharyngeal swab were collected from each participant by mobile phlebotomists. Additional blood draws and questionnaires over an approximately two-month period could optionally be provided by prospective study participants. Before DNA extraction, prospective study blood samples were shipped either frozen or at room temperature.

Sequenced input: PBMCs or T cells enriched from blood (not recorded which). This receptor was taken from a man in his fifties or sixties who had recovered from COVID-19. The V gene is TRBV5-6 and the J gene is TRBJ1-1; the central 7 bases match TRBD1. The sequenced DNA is TGTGCCAGCAGCTTGGCGACAGGGTACGCTGAAGCTTTCTTT. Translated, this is CASSLATGYAEAFF.